The 9 T cell receptor beta chains reported below all come from one sample, sequenced in a study of cytomegalovirus exposure and HLA in healthy donors. PCR primers comprised 60 Vbeta and 13 Jbeta primers. The assay was immunoSEQ multiplex PCR, and TCRdb's table has in-frame clones only and misses some. The sample includes hundreds of thousands of clones, roughly 82% seen only once; the top ten take approximately 5.7%. The sample consisted of PBMCs. The receptors originated from a man aged 35 to 55 in good health and CMV-seropositive.

The genes are TRBV30 and TRBJ1-2, with TRBD1 matching over 10 bases. Germline-derived CDR1 and CDR2 are GTSNPN and SVGIG (reference sequence). The CDR3 runs to 12 residues. Unmatched junction bases numbered 1, after V lost 5 bases and J lost 4 bases. Here the CDR3 reads CAWGTGVYGYTF. For the CDR3, the DNA is TGTGCCTGGGGGACAGGGGTCTATGGCTACACCTTC.

V usage is TRBV9 and J usage is TRBJ2-1; 9 positions agree with TRBD2. V shed 4 bases, J shed 5 bases, and the junction held 7 bases outside the gene matches. CDR1 and CDR2 from the germline V gene are SGDLS and YYNGEE. This CDR3 has 15 residues. The chain's CDR3 is CASSPGSGRNNEQFF. The CDR3 region has the DNA TGTGCCAGCAGCCCAGGCAGCGGGAGGAACAATGAGCAGTTCTTC.

The chain carries TRBV10-1 and TRBJ2-7; TRBD2 might be the D (5 bases). Per germline, CDR1 WNHNN and CDR2 SYGVQD (reference sequence). The CDR3 sequence is 17 residues long. The V and J ends lost 6 bases and 3 bases respectively, with 24 bases between them. CDR3 coding DNA: TGCGCCAGCAGGATAGGACTTACACCTTCAGTCCGCTACGAGCAGTACTTC. It yields the protein CASRIGLTPSVRYEQYF.

The chain is built from TRBV27 and TRBJ2-7; 7 bases fit TRBD1. The V gene end was trimmed by 5 bases and the J gene end by 2 bases; junction bases not matched to a gene: 3. The germline V gene encodes CDR1 MNHEY and CDR2 SMNVEV (reference sequence). The CDR3 is 13 amino acids. CDR3 loop: CASSPGTAYEQYF. The CDR3, as DNA: TGTGCCAGCAGTCCCGGGACAGCCTACGAGCAGTACTTC.

J is TRBJ2-2 and V is TRBV19; D might be TRBD1 (6 bases). The CDR3 spans 16 residues. V dropped 5 bases and J dropped 2 bases, with 15 bases sitting between them. CDR1 and CDR2 (germline): LNHDA, SQIVND (reference sequence). This CDR3 is CASSQRAGDNTGELFF. CDR3 in DNA: TGTGCCAGTAGTCAAAGGGCAGGGGATAACACCGGGGAGCTGTTTTTT.

The genes are TRBV7-9 and TRBJ1-2; unclear D gene. Per the germline V gene, CDR1 is SEHNR and CDR2 is FQNEAQ (reference sequence). CDR3 length equals 12 residues. Trimming removed 5 bases at V and 4 bases at J, with 8 bases between. The CDR3 DNA reads as TGTGCCAGCAGCACCGGGATCTATGGCTACACCTTC. Translating it yields CASSTGIYGYTF.

V usage is TRBV5-8 and J usage is TRBJ1-5; the match to TRBD1 covers 7 bases. The length of the CDR3 is 16 residues. Germline CDR1 is SGHTS and CDR2 is YDEGEE. The junction had 6 bases not matched to a gene; V was cut back by 2 bases and J by 1 base. The CDR3 sequence is CASSFGDRVSNQPQHF. For the CDR3, the DNA is TGTGCCAGCAGCTTTGGAGACAGGGTGAGCAATCAGCCCCAGCATTTT.

In this sample, this clone turned up a few times. The chain recombines TRBV5-6 with TRBJ1-1; 7 bases map to TRBD1. Trimming cost V 4 bases and J 4 bases; bases outside gene matches: 4. The CDR3 covers 13 residues. Germline V gene data show CDR1 as SGHDT and CDR2 as YYEEEE. DNA for the CDR3: TGTGCCAGCAGCCGACAGGGTCGCACTGAAGCTTTCTTT. Protein: CASSRQGRTEAFF. Variable domain in full (rest from reference TRBV5-6 and TRBJ1-1): DAGVTQSPTHLIKTRGQQVTLRCSPKSGHDTVSWYQQALGQGPQFIFQYYEEEERQRGNFPDRFSGHQFPNYSSELNVNALLLGDSALYLCASSRQGRTEAFFGQGTRLTVV.

The rearrangement links TRBV5-8 to TRBJ1-4; the match to TRBD1 covers 9 bases. The CDR3 runs to 16 residues. Germline CDR1 SGHTS, CDR2 YDEGEE. Trimming at V came to 4 bases and at J to 4 bases, leaving 8 bases not matched to a gene. The CDR3 sequence is CASSLNRGQDNEKLFF. The DNA of the CDR3 is TGTGCCAGCAGCCTAAACAGGGGGCAGGATAATGAAAAACTGTTTTTT.